Described below is a single T cell receptor beta chain sequence and its context. Its specificity is not known. At one end, the junction sequence differs from germline, possibly due to a read error. The data were taken from a study of tumor-infiltrating lymphocytes in primary liver carcinoma. Points from the study as a whole: The study found a significantly higher top-250-clone fraction in tumors than in blood (p = 0.039).

TCR beta cDNA was reverse-transcribed from about 500 ng of total RNA. The reaction used a constant-region primer and ProtoScript II reverse transcriptase. Nested multiplex PCR, run for three rounds with slightly modified ARM-PCR, yielded TCR beta libraries. A C-beta reverse primer was combined with TRBV1-TRBV30 forward primers in the first two PCR rounds, and each round had 10 cycles. TCRdb reanalysed the multiplex PCR reads using MiXCR and keeps one entry per CDR3 protein. Of roughly 70,000 distinct CDR3 sequences in the sample, about three quarters were seen once. The CDR3 has 12 amino acids. Per the germline V gene, CDR1 is SGHAT and CDR2 is FQNNGV. Unsorted bulk tissue of about 17-32 mg yielded co-extracted RNA and DNA. Over 80% of the cells were viable tumor cells in every tumor sample.

Sequencing was done on a sample of liver tumor tissue from sampling region 4. Subset given: tumor region T4, right-lateral pole. The V gene is TRBV11-2, the J gene TRBJ2-1; no definite D call. This TCR was recovered from a man aged 35 to 55 with primary liver carcinoma and hepatitis B virus infection. The CDR3 is CASSPSHHEQFF. Written as DNA, the CDR3 is TGTGCTAGCAGCCCCTCACACCATGAGCAGTTCTTC. The full variable domain, with the rest looked up from reference TRBV11-2 and TRBJ2-1, is EAGVAQSPRYKIIEKRQSVAFWCNPISGHATLYWYQQILGQGPKLLIQFQNNGVVDDSQLPKDRFSAERLKGVDSTLKIQPAKLEDSAVYLCASSPSHHEQFFGPGTRLTVL.